This TCR beta chain is from a study of shared clonotypes between healthy human individuals. Profiling relied on immunoSEQ multiplex PCR, and the TCRdb table lists in-frame clones only, not all of them. Of some 2,400,000 clones in the sample, roughly 95% were seen once. The CDR3 has 14 amino acids. Trimming removed 4 bases from V and 5 bases from J; junction bases left unmatched: 5. CDR1 is MNHNS and CDR2 is SASEGT in the germline V gene. The sequenced sample was naive CD4+ T cells sorted from blood. Subset indicated: CD45RA+ positively selected. V usage is TRBV6-1 and J usage is TRBJ2-5; 9 nucleotides match TRBD1. This sequence originates from a man between 18 and 29 years old in good health. CDR3 sequence: CASSARTGEETQYF. The CDR3 nucleotides read TGTGCCAGCAGTGCCCGGACAGGGGAGGAGACCCAGTACTTC.